This entry is about one T cell receptor beta chain. The antigen is undetermined. The sample belongs to a study of shared clonotypes between healthy human individuals. Germline V gene data show CDR1 as SGHRS and CDR2 as YFSETQ. V shed 3 bases, J shed 2 bases, and the junction held 7 bases outside the gene matches. The CDR3 has 16 amino acids. Study-wide findings and caveats: Sorted-subset samples were not fully sequenced, rarefaction indicated.

Sorted-subset replicate PCRs used 200 to 250 ng DNA, some 33,000 T cell genomes. Assay: immunoSEQ multiplex PCR; the TCRdb copy retains only in-frame clones and omits some. The sample has around 2,000,000 clones; around 95% are singletons. Healthy HIV-negative adults without recent acute infections or vaccinations served as donors. The sample taken for sequencing was naive CD4+ T cells sorted from blood. Indicated subset: CD45RA+ positively selected. V gene TRBV5-1 combines with J gene TRBJ2-1, with TRBD2 identical over 8 bases. This clonotype was obtained from a man younger than 35 in good health. The CDR3 region has the DNA TGCGCCAGCAGCTCCTATAGCGGGGAACCCTACAATGAGCAGTTCTTC. It specifies CASSSYSGEPYNEQFF.